The present entry profiles one TCR beta chain with its context. Its cognate antigen is unknown. This specimen belongs to a study of T cell repertoires in aging, cancer and after chemotherapy. Study-wide background: Clear clonal overlap appeared across healthy donor samples taken over several months to years. Broader study findings: Across the chemotherapy interval, each cancer cohort showed higher median generation probability, suggesting thymic rebound. Loss of evenness, beyond lost richness, contributed to age-related TCR diversity decline in cancer patients. Untreated cancer patients had significantly lower blood TCR diversity than age-matched healthy donors.

Peripheral blood genomic DNA, not sorted cells or RNA, was the template. CDR3 length: 15 residues. V dropped 5 bases and J dropped 4; count of bases not matched to a gene: 3. CDR1 MNHNY and CDR2 SVGAGI come from the germline V gene (reference sequence). Rearranged V-D-J TRB sequences were amplified with a mixed TRB-A/B primer pool. MiXCR was run by TCRdb on the multiplex PCR reads, yielding one entry per CDR3 protein. The table has over 8,000 distinct CDR3 sequences, around 38% seen once; the top ten hold around 1.7%. This sequence was found in a human donor in good health. The specimen was blood. V gene TRBV6-6 combines with J gene TRBJ2-3; 13 bases are shared with TRBD2. This CDR3 is CASSELAGGPDTQYF. CDR3 DNA sequence: TGTGCCAGCAGTGAACTAGCGGGGGGGCCAGATACGCAGTATTTT.